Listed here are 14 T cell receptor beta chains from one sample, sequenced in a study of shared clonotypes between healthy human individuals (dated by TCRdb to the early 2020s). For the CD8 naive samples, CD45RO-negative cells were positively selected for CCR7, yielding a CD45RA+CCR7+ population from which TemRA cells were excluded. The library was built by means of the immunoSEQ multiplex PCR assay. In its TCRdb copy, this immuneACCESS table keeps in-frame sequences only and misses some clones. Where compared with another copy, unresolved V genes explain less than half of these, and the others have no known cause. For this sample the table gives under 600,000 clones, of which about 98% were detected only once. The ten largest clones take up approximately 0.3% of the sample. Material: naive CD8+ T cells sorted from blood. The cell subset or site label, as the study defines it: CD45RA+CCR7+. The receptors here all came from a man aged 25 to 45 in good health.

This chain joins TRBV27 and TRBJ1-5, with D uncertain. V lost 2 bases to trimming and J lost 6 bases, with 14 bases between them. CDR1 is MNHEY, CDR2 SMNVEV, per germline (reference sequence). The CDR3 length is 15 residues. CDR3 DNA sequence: TGTGCCAGCAGTTTAACGGCCGTTAAGGGTCAGCCCCAGCATTTT. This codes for CASSLTAVKGQPQHF.

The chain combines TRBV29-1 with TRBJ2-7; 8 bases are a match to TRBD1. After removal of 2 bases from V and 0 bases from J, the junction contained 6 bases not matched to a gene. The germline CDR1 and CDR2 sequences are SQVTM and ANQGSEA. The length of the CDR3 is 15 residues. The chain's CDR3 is CSVEKTGDTSYEQYF. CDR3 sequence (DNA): TGCAGCGTTGAAAAGACAGGGGATACCTCCTACGAGCAGTACTTC.

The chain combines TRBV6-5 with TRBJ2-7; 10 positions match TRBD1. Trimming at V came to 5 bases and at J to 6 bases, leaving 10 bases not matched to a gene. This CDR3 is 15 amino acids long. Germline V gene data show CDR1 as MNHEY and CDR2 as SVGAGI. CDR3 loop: CASSKRTGGQSEQYF. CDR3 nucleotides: TGTGCCAGCAGTAAACGGACAGGGGGACAATCCGAGCAGTACTTC.

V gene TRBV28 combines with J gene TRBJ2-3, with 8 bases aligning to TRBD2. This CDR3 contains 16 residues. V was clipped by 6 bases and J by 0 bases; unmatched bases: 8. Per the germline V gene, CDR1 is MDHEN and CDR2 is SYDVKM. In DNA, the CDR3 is TGTGCCAGCAGGATGGTCAGCGGGGGAAGCACAGATACGCAGTATTTT. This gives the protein CASRMVSGGSTDTQYF.

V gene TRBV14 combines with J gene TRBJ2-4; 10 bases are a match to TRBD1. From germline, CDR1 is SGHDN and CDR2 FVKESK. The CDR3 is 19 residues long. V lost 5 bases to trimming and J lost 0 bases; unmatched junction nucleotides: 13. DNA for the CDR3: TGTGCCAGCAGCTACTGGACAGGGGGAAATCTGGGAGCCAAAAACATTCAGTACTTC. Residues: CASSYWTGGNLGAKNIQYF.

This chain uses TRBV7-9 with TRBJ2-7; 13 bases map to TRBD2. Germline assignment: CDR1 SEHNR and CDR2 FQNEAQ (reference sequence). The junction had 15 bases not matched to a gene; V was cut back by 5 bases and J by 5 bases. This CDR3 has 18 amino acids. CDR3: CASSGTRTSGSYYHEQYF. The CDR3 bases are TGTGCCAGCAGCGGGACTCGGACTAGCGGGAGTTATTACCACGAGCAGTACTTC.

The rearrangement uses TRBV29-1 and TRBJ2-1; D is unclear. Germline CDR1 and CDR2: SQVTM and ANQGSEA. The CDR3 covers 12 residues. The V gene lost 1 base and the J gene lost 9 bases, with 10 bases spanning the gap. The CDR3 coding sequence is TGCAGCGTTGAAGGGAAACGGGTTGAGCAGTTCTTC. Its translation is CSVEGKRVEQFF.

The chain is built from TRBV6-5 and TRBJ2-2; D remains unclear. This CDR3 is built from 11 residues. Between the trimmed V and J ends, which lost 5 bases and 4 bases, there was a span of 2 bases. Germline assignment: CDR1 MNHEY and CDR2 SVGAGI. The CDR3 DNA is TGTGCCAGCAGTGGCACCGGGGAGCTGTTTTTT. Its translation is CASSGTGELFF.

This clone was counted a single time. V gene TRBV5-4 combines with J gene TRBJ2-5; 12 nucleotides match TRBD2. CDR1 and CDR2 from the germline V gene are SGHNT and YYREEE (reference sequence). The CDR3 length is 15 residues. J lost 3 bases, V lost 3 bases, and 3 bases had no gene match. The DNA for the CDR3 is TGTGCCAGCAGCTCGCTAGCGGGAGGGAAAGAGACCCAGTACTTC. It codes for CASSSLAGGKETQYF.

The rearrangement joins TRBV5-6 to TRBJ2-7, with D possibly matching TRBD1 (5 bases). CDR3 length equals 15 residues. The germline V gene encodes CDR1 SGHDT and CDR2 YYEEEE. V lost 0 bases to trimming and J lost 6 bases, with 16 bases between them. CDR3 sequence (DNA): TGTGCCAGCAGCTTGGCCAACGCGGCAGGGATCGAGCAGTACTTC. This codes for CASSLANAAGIEQYF.

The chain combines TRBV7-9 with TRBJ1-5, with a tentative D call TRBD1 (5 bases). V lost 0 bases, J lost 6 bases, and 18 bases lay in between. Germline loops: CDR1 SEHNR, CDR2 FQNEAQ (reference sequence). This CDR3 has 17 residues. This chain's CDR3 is CASSLALGGDVGQPQHF. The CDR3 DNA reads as TGTGCCAGCAGCTTAGCGCTGGGGGGGGATGTGGGTCAGCCCCAGCATTTT.

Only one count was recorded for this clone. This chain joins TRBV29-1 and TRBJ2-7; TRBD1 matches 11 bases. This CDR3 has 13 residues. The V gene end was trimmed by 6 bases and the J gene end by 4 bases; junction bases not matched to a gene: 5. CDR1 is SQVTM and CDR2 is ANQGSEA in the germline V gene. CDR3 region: CSVGTGGFYEQYF. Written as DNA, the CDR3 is TGCAGCGTGGGGACAGGGGGTTTTTACGAGCAGTACTTC.

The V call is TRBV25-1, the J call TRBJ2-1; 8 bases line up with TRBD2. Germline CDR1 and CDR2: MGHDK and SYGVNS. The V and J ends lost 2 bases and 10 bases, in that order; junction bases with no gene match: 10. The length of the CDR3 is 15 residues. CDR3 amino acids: CASSEGNSGVGEQFF. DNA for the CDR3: TGTGCCAGCAGTGAAGGCAATAGCGGGGTAGGCGAGCAGTTCTTC. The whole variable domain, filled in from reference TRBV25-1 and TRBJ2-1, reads EADIYQTPRYLVIGTGKKITLECSQTMGHDKMYWYQQDPGMELHLIHYSYGVNSTEKGDLSSESTVSRIRTEHFPLTLESARPSHTSQYLCASSEGNSGVGEQFFGPGTRLTVL.

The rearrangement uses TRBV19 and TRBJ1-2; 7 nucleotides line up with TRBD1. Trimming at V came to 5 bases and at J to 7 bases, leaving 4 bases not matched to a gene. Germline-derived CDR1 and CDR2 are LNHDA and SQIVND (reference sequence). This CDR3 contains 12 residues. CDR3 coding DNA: TGTGCCAGTAGTTCGGGACAGCGTGGCTACACCTTC. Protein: CASSSGQRGYTF.